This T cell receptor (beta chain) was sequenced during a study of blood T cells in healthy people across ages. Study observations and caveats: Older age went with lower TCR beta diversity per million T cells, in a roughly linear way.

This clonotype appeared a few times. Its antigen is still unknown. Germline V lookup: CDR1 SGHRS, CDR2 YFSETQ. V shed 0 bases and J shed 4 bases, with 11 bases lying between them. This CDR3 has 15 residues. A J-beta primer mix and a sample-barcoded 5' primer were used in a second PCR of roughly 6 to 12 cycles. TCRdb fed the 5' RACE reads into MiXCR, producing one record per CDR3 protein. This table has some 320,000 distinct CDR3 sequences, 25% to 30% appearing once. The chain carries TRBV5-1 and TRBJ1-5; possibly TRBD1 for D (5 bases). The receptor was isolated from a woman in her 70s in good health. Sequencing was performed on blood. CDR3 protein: CASSLVSGGNQPQHF. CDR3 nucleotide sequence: TGCGCCAGCAGCTTGGTCTCGGGGGGGAATCAGCCCCAGCATTTT.